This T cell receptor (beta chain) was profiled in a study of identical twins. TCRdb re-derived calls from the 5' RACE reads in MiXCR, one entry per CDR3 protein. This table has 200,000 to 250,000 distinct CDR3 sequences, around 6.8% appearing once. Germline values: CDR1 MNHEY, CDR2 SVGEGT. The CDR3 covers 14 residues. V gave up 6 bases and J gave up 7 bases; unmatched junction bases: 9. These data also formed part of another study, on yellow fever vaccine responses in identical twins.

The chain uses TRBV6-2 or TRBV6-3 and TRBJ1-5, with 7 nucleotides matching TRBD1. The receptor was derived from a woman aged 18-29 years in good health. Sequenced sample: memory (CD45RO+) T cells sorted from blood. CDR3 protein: CASSDRVSRQPQHF. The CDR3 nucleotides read TGTGCCAGCAGCGACAGGGTTAGTCGGCAGCCCCAGCATTTT.